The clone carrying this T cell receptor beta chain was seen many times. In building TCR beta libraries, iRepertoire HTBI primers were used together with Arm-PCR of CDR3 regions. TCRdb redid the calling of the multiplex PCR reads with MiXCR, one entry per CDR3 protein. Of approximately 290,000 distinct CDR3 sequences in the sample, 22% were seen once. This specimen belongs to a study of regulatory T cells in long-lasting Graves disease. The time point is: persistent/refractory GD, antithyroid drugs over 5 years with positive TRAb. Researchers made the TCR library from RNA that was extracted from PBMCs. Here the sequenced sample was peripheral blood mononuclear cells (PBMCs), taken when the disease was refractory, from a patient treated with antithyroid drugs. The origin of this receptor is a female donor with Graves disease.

In DNA form, the CDR3 reads TGTGCCAGCAGTTTAGGACTAGCGGGAGGGCCCGGAGAGACCCAGTACTTC. As protein: CASSLGLAGGPGETQYF. The J gene is TRBJ2-5, the V gene TRBV12-3 or TRBV12-4, with 14 positions matching TRBD2. The CDR3 totals 17 residues. Trimming removed 1 base from V and 4 bases from J; junction bases left unmatched: 5.